The 8 T cell receptor beta chains in this list originate from one sample, sequenced in a study of OX40 agonist ivuxolimab in advanced cancers. The method was immunoSEQ multiplex PCR; TCRdb's version includes in-frame clones alone and lacks a portion of them. In the table there are over 85,000 clones, about 90% of which are singletons. Sample: CD4+ or CD8+ T cells sorted from blood, taken in a trial of the OX40 agonist ivuxolimab. The receptors derive from an adult with an advanced solid tumor such as melanoma, head and neck, liver or kidney cancer.

This rearrangement joins TRBV11-3 to TRBJ2-1, with 13 bases fitting TRBD2. The junction had 13 bases not matched to a gene; V was cut back by 0 bases and J by 8 bases. The CDR3 covers 19 residues. In germline, CDR1 is SGHNT, CDR2 YENEEA. CDR3 region: CASSLEGGGGLAGPDEQFF. CDR3 DNA sequence: TGTGCCAGCAGCTTAGAAGGCGGGGGGGGACTAGCGGGACCGGATGAGCAGTTCTTC.

The chain joins TRBV9 to TRBJ2-7; 11 bases are shared with TRBD2. V was clipped by 0 bases and J by 4 bases; unmatched bases: 15. Germline V gives CDR1 SGDLS, CDR2 YYNGEE. The length of the CDR3 is 19 residues. Written as DNA, the CDR3 is TGTGCCAGCAGCGTAGGGGGGCTAGCGGGAGGCTCACTCCTTTACGAGCAGTACTTC. Translation gives CASSVGGLAGGSLLYEQYF.

V gene TRBV5-4 combines with J gene TRBJ2-7, with 14 bases aligning to TRBD2. The CDR3 loop spans 15 amino acids. The germline gives CDR1 SGHNT, CDR2 YYREEE (reference sequence). The V segment lost 4 bases and the J segment 5 bases; nucleotides outside the gene matches: 5. The CDR3 spells CASSRGLAGAHEQYF. The CDR3 DNA reads TGTGCCAGCAGCCGGGGACTAGCGGGAGCACACGAGCAGTACTTC.

This sequence joins TRBV27 and TRBJ1-1, with 12 bases lining up with TRBD1. The length of the CDR3 is 16 residues. The germline gives CDR1 MNHEY, CDR2 SMNVEV (reference sequence). The J segment lost 3 bases and the V segment lost 3 bases, leaving 5 bases of the junction unmatched. CDR3 DNA: TGTGCCAGCAGTTTTGGGGGGACAGGGGGCTACACTGAAGCTTTCTTT. Amino acids: CASSFGGTGGYTEAFF.

The J gene is TRBJ2-7, the V gene TRBV11-2; the match to TRBD1 covers 11 bases. The CDR3 runs to 15 residues. V lost 6 bases, J lost 4 bases, and 8 bases stayed unmatched. CDR1 is SGHAT and CDR2 is FQNNGV in the germline V gene. CDR3 sequence reads: CASRMMGTGGYEQYF. CDR3 coding DNA: TGTGCCAGCAGGATGATGGGGACAGGGGGGTACGAGCAGTACTTC. Together with reference TRBV11-2 and TRBJ2-7, the CDR3 gives the full variable domain: EAGVAQSPRYKIIEKRQSVAFWCNPISGHATLYWYQQILGQGPKLLIQFQNNGVVDDSQLPKDRFSAERLKGVDSTLKIQPAKLEDSAVYLCASRMMGTGGYEQYFGPGTRLTVT.

The chain carries TRBV5-5 and TRBJ2-7; 7 bases agree with TRBD1. This CDR3 is built from 13 residues. V was clipped by 2 bases and J by 5 bases; unmatched bases: 4. Germline CDR1 reads SGHKS; CDR2 reads YYEKEE (reference sequence). The CDR3 bases are TGTGCCAGCAGCTTCACAGGGGACAACGAGCAGTACTTC. It specifies CASSFTGDNEQYF.

CDR3 region: CASSTRRWTSGGNEQFF. The CDR3, as DNA: TGTGCCAGCAGCACTCGAAGGTGGACTAGCGGGGGCAATGAGCAGTTCTTC. The rearrangement links TRBV11-3 to TRBJ2-1, with 13 bases that match TRBD2. V trimming: 5 bases; J trimming: 6 bases; junction bases outside the gene matches: 10. The CDR3 spans 17 residues. Germline V gene data show CDR1 as SGHNT and CDR2 as YENEEA.

The V and J genes are TRBV11-3 and TRBJ2-2, with D possibly being TRBD2 (5 bases). CDR1 is SGHNT and CDR2 is YENEEA in the germline V gene. V was trimmed by 5 bases and J by 7 bases, leaving 11 bases between them. There are 13 residues in the CDR3. The CDR3 sequence is CASSALDFGELFF. The CDR3 DNA sequence: TGTGCCAGCAGCGCATTGGACTTCGGGGAGCTGTTTTTT. Combining the CDR3 with reference TRBV11-3 and TRBJ2-2 gives the whole variable domain EAGVVQSPRYKIIEKKQPVAFWCNPISGHNTLYWYLQNLGQGPELLIRYENEEAVDDSQLPKDRFSAERLKGVDSTLKIQPAELGDSAVYLCASSALDFGELFFGEGSRLTVL.